This T cell receptor (beta chain) originates from a study of long-term antiretroviral therapy in people with HIV. Runs used v3.0 of the immunoSEQ assay and were done at survey level. The data were produced by immunoSEQ multiplex PCR, yet TCRdb's version contains in-frame clones alone and is incomplete. This repertoire shows tens of thousands of clones, 80% to 90% found once; its top ten account for around 9%. Study findings and constraints: Pre-ART expanded clones dominated the repertoire at every time point. From the mid-2000s to the late 2010s, blood was obtained, possibly while participants received older ART regimens.

Comment on this clone: Its specificity is unknown.

The germline gives CDR1 MNHNS, CDR2 SASEGT. The CDR3 runs 13 residues. The V and J ends lost 1 base and 5 bases respectively, with 8 bases between them. The source was unsorted PBMCs, collected 3.2 years before starting antiretroviral therapy. This chain uses TRBV6-1 with TRBJ1-2; no clear D. This TCR derives from a man aged 50-60 years with HIV. The CDR3 protein is CASSEGHLYGYTF. In DNA form, the CDR3 reads TGTGCCAGCAGTGAAGGACACCTATATGGCTACACCTTC.